The 12 T cell receptor beta chains presented below share a single source sample, sequenced in a study of beta chain features in type 1 diabetes. Every bit of the isolated RNA underwent reverse transcription, so sequencing read expressed TCRB transcripts. Here immunoSEQ multiplex PCR was the method, and the copy in TCRdb shows in-frame clones only, minus some. The table lists roughly 330,000 clones, approximately 10% of them singletons, with roughly 0.016% in the top ten. The source material was naive CD4+ T cells from blood. These receptors all come from a woman aged 25 to 39 in good health.

About this clone: Other DNA sequences in the sample encode the same CDR3. The chain combines TRBV2 with TRBJ2-1; D uncertain. The CDR3 covers 15 residues. V was cut by 1 base and J by 0 bases, with 7 bases left in between. Germline V gives CDR1 SNHLY, CDR2 FYNNEI. CDR3 amino acids: CASSEGGSSYNEQFF. Here the CDR3 DNA reads TGTGCCAGCAGTGAAGGAGGAAGCTCCTACAATGAGCAGTTCTTC.

This clone was counted a few times. The chain has TRBV4-2 and TRBJ2-7; 14 positions match TRBD2. CDR3 size: 16 residues. Germline CDR1 LGHNA, CDR2 YNFKEQ. V dropped 6 bases and J dropped 1; count of bases not matched to a gene: 5. Written as DNA, the CDR3 is TGTGCCAGCAGACCTGGACTAGCGGGGGGTTCCTACGAGCAGTACTTC. Translating gives CASRPGLAGGSYEQYF.

This clone turned up a few times. The V and J genes are TRBV30 and TRBJ2-1, with TRBD2 identical over 9 bases. J lost 6 bases, V lost 2 bases, and 8 bases had no gene match. CDR1 GTSNPN and CDR2 SVGIG come from the germline V gene (reference sequence). The CDR3 consists of 15 residues. CDR3 region: CAWSRPSGNINEQFF. In DNA form, the CDR3 reads TGTGCCTGGAGTAGGCCTAGCGGGAACATCAATGAGCAGTTCTTC.

This clone was seen more than once but under ten times. The chain is built from TRBV19 and TRBJ2-5, with a possible D match to TRBD2 (5 bases). Trimming shortened V by 6 bases and J by 1 base, and 9 bases separated the two germline ends. Germline-derived CDR1 and CDR2 are LNHDA and SQIVND (reference sequence). There are 13 residues in the CDR3. The CDR3 is CASRGEPQETQYF. The CDR3 DNA follows: TGTGCCAGTAGGGGAGAGCCCCAAGAGACCCAGTACTTC.

This clone was seen more than once but under ten times. Compared with germline, one end of the junction differs, possibly owing to a read error. The chain carries TRBV18 and TRBJ2-5; 7 nucleotides line up with TRBD1. The CDR3 consists of 14 residues. The germline V gene encodes CDR1 KGHSH and CDR2 LQKENI. CDR3 nucleotide sequence: TGTGCCAGCTCATCACCCACAGGGGACGAGACCCAGTACTTC. As protein: CASSSPTGDETQYF.

The chain has TRBV6-6 and TRBJ2-7, with D unresolved. This CDR3 contains 15 residues. The germline CDR1 and CDR2 sequences are MNHNY and SVGAGI (reference sequence). Trimming stripped 3 bases from V and 0 bases from J, with 12 bases between. Here the CDR3 DNA reads TGTGCCAGCAGTTATCCTAGTGGATCCTCCTACGAGCAGTACTTC. This sequence encodes CASSYPSGSSYEQYF.

The chain recombines TRBV14 with TRBJ2-5, with unresolved D. The V and J ends lost 0 bases and 3 bases respectively, with 2 bases between them. CDR1 SGHDN and CDR2 FVKESK come from the germline V gene. The CDR3 is 12 residues long. As DNA, the CDR3 is TGTGCCAGCAGCCAAGACAAAGAGACCCAGTACTTC. This translates into CASSQDKETQYF.

This sequence joins TRBV18 and TRBJ1-2; D is unresolved. Germline-derived CDR1 and CDR2 are KGHSH and LQKENI. The CDR3 is 16 amino acids. V was pared by 3 bases and J by 4 bases, with 18 bases between. Written as DNA, the CDR3 is TGTGCCAGCTCACCGGTATCGACACGCGATGGCTATGGCTACACCTTC. Translating gives CASSPVSTRDGYGYTF.

This chain uses TRBV28 with TRBJ2-3; possibly TRBD2 for D (6 bases). Deletions cut 5 bases from V and 1 base from J, with 10 bases between. CDR3 length equals 14 residues. Germline CDR1 and CDR2: MDHEN and SYDVKM. CDR3 bases: TGTGCCAGCAGTCCCGGGACTGGCACAGATACGCAGTATTTT. Protein sequence: CASSPGTGTDTQYF.

The chain joins TRBV2 to TRBJ2-5; D perhaps matches TRBD2 (5 bases). In germline, CDR1 is SNHLY, CDR2 FYNNEI. V was shortened by 1 base and J by 1 base, with 7 bases between the two germline ends. This CDR3 has 14 amino acids. CDR3 residues: CASSEDEGQETQYF. In DNA, the CDR3 is TGTGCCAGCAGTGAAGATGAGGGCCAAGAGACCCAGTACTTC.

The CDR3 spells CASSSRPGQYDTEAFF. The CDR3 nucleotides read TGTGCCAGCAGCTCGAGGCCAGGGCAGTATGACACTGAAGCTTTCTTT. V and J are TRBV7-9 and TRBJ1-1; tentatively, D is TRBD1 (5 bases). The CDR3 loop spans 16 amino acids. Trimming left V 4 bases short and J 3 bases short, with 18 bases between. Germline CDR1 SEHNR, CDR2 FQNEAQ (reference sequence).

The sample holds a few counts of this clone. The V gene is TRBV7-2, the J gene TRBJ2-6, with no clear D. Germline CDR1 is SGHTA and CDR2 is FQGNSA. V was cut by 2 bases and J by 0 bases, with 5 bases left in between. The CDR3 extends over 15 amino acids. For the CDR3, the DNA is TGTGCCAGCAGCTTAACGAGCTCTGGGGCCAACGTCCTGACTTTC. Protein sequence: CASSLTSSGANVLTF. Using reference TRBV7-2 and TRBJ2-6 for the parts outside the CDR3, the full variable domain is GAGVSQSPSNKVTEKGKDVELRCDPISGHTALYWYRQSLGQGLEFLIYFQGNSAPDKSGLPSDRFSAERTGGSVSTLTIQRTQQEDSAVYLCASSLTSSGANVLTFGAGSRLTVL.